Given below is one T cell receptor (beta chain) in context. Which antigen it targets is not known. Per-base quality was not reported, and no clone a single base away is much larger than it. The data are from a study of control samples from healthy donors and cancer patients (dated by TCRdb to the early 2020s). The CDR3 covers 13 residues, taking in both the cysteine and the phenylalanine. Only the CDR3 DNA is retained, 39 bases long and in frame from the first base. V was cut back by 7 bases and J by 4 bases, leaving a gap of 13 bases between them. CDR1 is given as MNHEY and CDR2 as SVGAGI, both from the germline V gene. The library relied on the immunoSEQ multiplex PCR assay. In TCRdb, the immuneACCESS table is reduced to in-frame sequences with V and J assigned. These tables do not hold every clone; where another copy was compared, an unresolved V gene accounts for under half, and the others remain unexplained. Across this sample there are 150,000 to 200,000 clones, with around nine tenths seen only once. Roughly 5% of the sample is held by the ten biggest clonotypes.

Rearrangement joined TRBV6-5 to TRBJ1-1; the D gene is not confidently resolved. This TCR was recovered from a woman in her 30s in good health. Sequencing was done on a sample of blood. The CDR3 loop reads CASTLSNPTEAFF. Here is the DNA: TGTGCCAGCACCCTGTCTAACCCCACTGAAGCTTTCTTT.